This TCR beta chain was identified in a study of shared clonotypes between healthy human individuals. Worth noting for this clone: What it recognizes is unknown.

Whole-study findings and limits: Blood was the sole source, and tissue repertoires probably differ. Among donors, sharing of clonotypes was expected to be affected by sequencing depth.

Healthy HIV-negative adults without recent acute infections or vaccinations served as donors. Data came from immunoSEQ multiplex PCR; TCRdb stores just in-frame clones and leaves some out. The sample lists approximately 1.5 million clones; around 98% were seen once. What was sequenced was naive CD4+ T cells sorted from blood. Subset of the sample: CD45RA+ positively selected. The source is a man younger than 45 in good health.

The CDR3 region is CASSDEGYGYTF. As DNA, the CDR3 is TGTGCCAGCAGTGATGAGGGCTATGGCTACACCTTC. The rearrangement links TRBV2 to TRBJ1-2; D uncertain. Trimming removed 3 bases at V and 4 bases at J, with 6 bases between. The germline gives CDR1 SNHLY, CDR2 FYNNEI. This CDR3 is built from 12 residues. The full variable domain, with the rest looked up from reference TRBV2 and TRBJ1-2, is EPEVTQTPSHQVTQMGQEVILRCVPISNHLYFYWYRQILGQKVEFLVSFYNNEISEKSEIFDDQFSVERPDGSNFTLKIRSTKLEDSAMYFCASSDEGYGYTFGSGTRLTVV.